A single sample is the source of the 29 T cell receptor beta chains below, sequenced in a study of blood T cell repertoires in COVID-19. Assay: immunoSEQ multiplex PCR; the TCRdb copy retains only in-frame clones and omits some. The sample carries tens of thousands of clones, 85% to 90% recorded once. Sample: peripheral blood. The receptors come from a woman in her sixties with COVID-19, enrolled during active disease.

The rearrangement links TRBV29-1 to TRBJ1-5; D perhaps matches TRBD1 (6 bases). Germline V gene sequence: CDR1 SQVTM, CDR2 ANQGSEA. The CDR3 has 13 residues. The V end was cut by 4 bases, the J end by 9 bases, with 16 bases between. Here the CDR3 reads CSVATGPQAPQHF. The CDR3 DNA is TGCAGCGTTGCGACAGGTCCTCAGGCGCCCCAGCATTTT.

In nucleotides, the CDR3 is TGTGCCAGCAGCTTGGGGAGTCGGACTAATGAAAAACTGTTTTTT. Protein sequence: CASSLGSRTNEKLFF. The chain is built from TRBV5-8 and TRBJ1-4; D is undetermined. CDR3 length: 15 residues. The V gene lost 0 bases and the J gene lost 2 bases, with 8 bases spanning the gap. The germline V gene encodes CDR1 SGHTS and CDR2 YDEGEE.

V is TRBV11-2 and J is TRBJ1-5; D call uncertain. The CDR3 is made up of 16 amino acids. The germline V gene has CDR1 SGHAT and CDR2 FQNNGV. Trimming stripped 2 bases from V and 0 bases from J, with 11 bases between. The CDR3 sequence is CASSLSRPYSNQPQHF. DNA of the CDR3: TGTGCCAGCAGCTTATCTAGGCCTTATAGCAATCAGCCCCAGCATTTT.

CDR3 bases: TGTGCCAGCAGCTTATTGGGGGGGACCACAGATACGCAGTATTTT. Protein sequence: CASSLLGGTTDTQYF. The genes are TRBV7-6 and TRBJ2-3, with TRBD2 matching 7 bases. The CDR3 runs to 15 residues. Germline values: CDR1 SGHVS, CDR2 FNYEAQ. The V and J ends lost 2 bases and 2 bases, in that order; junction bases with no gene match: 4.

V usage is TRBV6-1 and J usage is TRBJ1-5; 10 bases agree with TRBD1. With V trimmed by 4 bases and J by 3 bases, 9 bases remained unmatched. The CDR3 contains 17 residues. The germline V gene encodes CDR1 MNHNS and CDR2 SASEGT. The CDR3 is CASSGGQGPFVNQPQHF. The CDR3 DNA sequence: TGTGCCAGCAGTGGGGGACAGGGGCCATTCGTCAATCAGCCCCAGCATTTT.

The chain recombines TRBV2 with TRBJ2-7, with 9 bases lining up with TRBD2. The V gene's germline CDR1 is SNHLY and CDR2 FYNNEI. After removal of 3 bases from V and 2 bases from J, the junction contained 5 bases not matched to a gene. The CDR3 consists of 15 residues. The CDR3 protein is CASSDPGTSTYEQYF. Written as DNA, the CDR3 is TGTGCCAGCAGTGATCCCGGGACTAGCACCTACGAGCAGTACTTC.

This sequence joins TRBV7-9 and TRBJ1-4, with 10 bases identical to TRBD1. Germline values: CDR1 SEHNR, CDR2 FQNEAQ (reference sequence). Trimming cost V 5 bases and J 0 bases; bases outside gene matches: 12. This CDR3 is 19 amino acids long. This chain's CDR3 is CASSITRDRGKATNEKLFF. In nucleotides, the CDR3 is TGTGCCAGCAGCATTACCCGGGACAGGGGAAAGGCAACTAATGAAAAACTGTTTTTT.

This clone was detected only once. V usage is TRBV3-1 (or the pseudogene TRBV3-2) and J usage is TRBJ1-4, with 12 bases identical to TRBD1. The length of the CDR3 is 17 residues. From germline, CDR1 is LGHDT and CDR2 YNNKEL (reference sequence). The V and J ends lost 7 bases and 6 bases, in that order; junction bases with no gene match: 12. The CDR3 sequence: CASTTGTGGVLDEKLFF. The CDR3 DNA sequence: TGTGCCAGCACTACCGGGACAGGGGGCGTTCTCGATGAAAAACTGTTTTTT.

This clone was observed a few times. The genes are TRBV19 and TRBJ2-6, with 9 bases fitting TRBD1. The CDR3 runs to 16 residues. Germline V CDR1 and CDR2: LNHDA, SQIVND (reference sequence). Trimming took 7 bases from V and 3 from J; bases not matched to a gene: 7. The CDR3 is CASTVQGAGGANVLTF. As DNA, the CDR3 is TGTGCCAGTACCGTACAGGGGGCAGGTGGGGCCAACGTCCTGACTTTC.

In this sample, this clone turned up a few times. The V call is TRBV5-8, the J call TRBJ2-1; 8 bases match TRBD1. This CDR3 is 15 amino acids long. Germline-derived CDR1 and CDR2 are SGHTS and YDEGEE. Germline trimming cut 4 bases from V and 3 bases from J; bases unmatched to any gene: 6. DNA for the CDR3: TGTGCCAGCAGCCGAACCGGGACAGGCTACAATGAGCAGTTCTTC. This gives the protein CASSRTGTGYNEQFF.

The chain has TRBV9 and TRBJ2-7, with D possibly matching TRBD2 (6 bases). V was cut by 3 bases and J by 0 bases, with 10 bases left in between. Germline CDR1 is SGDLS and CDR2 is YYNGEE. CDR3 length: 14 amino acids. CDR3 loop: CASSGPGLSYEQYF. The CDR3 DNA follows: TGTGCCAGCAGCGGTCCGGGACTCTCCTACGAGCAGTACTTC.

The chain links TRBV28 to TRBJ1-5; 9 bases agree with TRBD1. Trimming took 6 bases from V and 0 from J; bases not matched to a gene: 12. This CDR3 has 18 residues. Looked up from germline, CDR1 is MDHEN and CDR2 is SYDVKM. The CDR3 region is CASRLRGTGSYSNQPQHF. CDR3 coding DNA: TGTGCCAGCAGACTGAGGGGGACAGGGTCCTATAGCAATCAGCCCCAGCATTTT.

This clone was found once. The chain employs TRBV19 and TRBJ1-1; TRBD1 is a possible D gene (5 bases). CDR3 length: 16 residues. Deletions cut 6 bases from V and 1 base from J, with 18 bases between. The germline gives CDR1 LNHDA, CDR2 SQIVND (reference sequence). The CDR3 DNA follows: TGTGCCAGTAGACCCCGGGGTCGGGGGACGAACACTGAAGCTTTCTTT. Amino acid sequence: CASRPRGRGTNTEAFF.

This chain uses TRBV19 with TRBJ2-7, with D tentatively TRBD2 (5 bases). Germline V lookup: CDR1 LNHDA, CDR2 SQIVND (reference sequence). Trimming removed 5 bases from V and 4 bases from J, with 15 bases in between. This CDR3 region has 14 residues. As DNA, the CDR3 is TGTGCCAGTAGTTCCCCCCAGGACTCTTACGAGCAGTACTTC. This codes for CASSSPQDSYEQYF.

The rearrangement links TRBV7-9 to TRBJ2-5, with 10 bases that match TRBD2. The CDR3 has 14 residues. Per the germline V gene, CDR1 is SEHNR and CDR2 is FQNEAQ (reference sequence). J gave up 4 bases and V 6 bases, and 5 bases lay outside the gene matches. Written as DNA, the CDR3 is TGTGCCAGCAGTGCCAGGACTAGCGGAGAGACCCAGTACTTC. This encodes CASSARTSGETQYF.

The chain recombines TRBV2 with TRBJ1-4; 9 bases are a match to TRBD1. With V trimmed by 7 bases and J by 4 bases, 4 bases remained unmatched. The CDR3 runs 14 residues. The V gene's germline CDR1 is SNHLY and CDR2 FYNNEI. CDR3 coding DNA: TGTGCCAGCACGGCGGGACAGGGTAATGAAAAACTGTTTTTT. It translates to CASTAGQGNEKLFF. Full variable domain (outside the CDR3, taken from reference TRBV2 and TRBJ1-4): EPEVTQTPSHQVTQMGQEVILRCVPISNHLYFYWYRQILGQKVEFLVSFYNNEISEKSEIFDDQFSVERPDGSNFTLKIRSTKLEDSAMYFCASTAGQGNEKLFFGSGTQLSVL.

The V gene is TRBV18, the J gene TRBJ1-1, with D maybe TRBD1 (6 bases). Germline V gene sequence: CDR1 KGHSH, CDR2 LQKENI. Trimming stripped 6 bases from V and 1 base from J, with 12 bases between. The CDR3 extends over 14 amino acids. The CDR3 DNA is TGTGCCAGCTCGCATGACAGGACGAACACTGAAGCTTTCTTT. Protein sequence: CASSHDRTNTEAFF.

This chain joins TRBV18 and TRBJ2-7; 9 positions agree with TRBD1. Trimming took 2 bases from V and 9 from J; bases not matched to a gene: 11. Germline V gene data show CDR1 as KGHSH and CDR2 as LQKENI. There are 15 residues in the CDR3. DNA for the CDR3: TGTGCCAGCTCACCAGCAGCCGGGACAGGGAAGGGGCAGTACTTC. Amino acids: CASSPAAGTGKGQYF.

V and J are TRBV7-8 and TRBJ2-5; the match to TRBD2 covers 7 bases. The CDR3 covers 15 residues. Germline V gives CDR1 SGHVS, CDR2 FQNEAQ. J lost 5 bases, V lost 1 base, and 7 bases had no gene match. The CDR3 loop reads CASSLEGGEMETQYF. DNA for the CDR3: TGTGCCAGCAGCTTAGAGGGAGGGGAGATGGAGACCCAGTACTTC.

The V gene is TRBV28, the J gene TRBJ1-2; 8 bases map to TRBD1. In germline, CDR1 is MDHEN, CDR2 SYDVKM. After removal of 3 bases from V and 2 bases from J, the junction contained 2 bases not matched to a gene. This CDR3 spans 14 amino acids. CDR3 protein: CASSFQGANYGYTF. The CDR3 DNA sequence: TGTGCCAGCAGTTTCCAGGGGGCAAACTATGGCTACACCTTC.

Of note for this clone: This specimen includes other DNA sequences encoding the same CDR3. This chain's CDR3 is CASSYSSRVDQPQHF. The CDR3, as DNA: TGTGCCAGCAGTTACTCGAGCAGGGTGGATCAGCCCCAGCATTTT. The chain employs TRBV6-5 and TRBJ1-5; D is possibly TRBD1 (5 bases). V lost 0 bases, J lost 5 bases, and 11 bases lay in between. Per the germline V gene, CDR1 is MNHEY and CDR2 is SVGAGI. This CDR3 is built from 15 residues.

The chain recombines TRBV24-1 with TRBJ2-2; 16 bases agree with TRBD2. V gave up 3 bases and J gave up 4 bases; unmatched junction bases: 10. Germline values: CDR1 KGHDR, CDR2 SFDVKD. The length of the CDR3 is 20 residues. This chain's CDR3 is CATSDPPGLAGGPITGELFF. The CDR3 region has the DNA TGTGCCACCAGTGATCCACCGGGACTAGCGGGAGGGCCGATCACCGGGGAGCTGTTTTTT.

This clone was counted a single time. V gene TRBV5-4 combines with J gene TRBJ1-6; 7 nucleotides align to TRBD1. Germline CDR1 SGHNT, CDR2 YYREEE (reference sequence). This CDR3 contains 15 residues. The trim removed 4 bases at V and 9 bases at J, leaving 10 bases unmatched. The CDR3 loop reads CASSLKQGLGSPLHF. The CDR3 region has the DNA TGTGCCAGCAGCCTAAAACAGGGGTTGGGTTCACCCCTCCACTTT. Combining the CDR3 with reference TRBV5-4 and TRBJ1-6 gives the whole variable domain ETGVTQSPTHLIKTRGQQVTLRCSSQSGHNTVSWYQQALGQGPQFIFQYYREEENGRGNFPPRFSGLQFPNYSSELNVNALELDDSALYLCASSLKQGLGSPLHFGNGTRLTVT.

The chain carries TRBV4-2 and TRBJ1-4; D is possibly TRBD1 (6 bases). CDR3 size: 16 residues. Germline values: CDR1 LGHNA, CDR2 YNFKEQ. The V end was cut by 0 bases, the J end by 8 bases, with 16 bases between. CDR3 coding DNA: TGTGCCAGCAGCCAAGATCAGCGACAGGCGGGCGAAAAACTGTTTTTT. Encoded protein: CASSQDQRQAGEKLFF.

The chain has TRBV19 and TRBJ1-2; 7 bases map to TRBD1. The CDR3 sequence is 13 residues long. Germline lookup yields CDR1 LNHDA and CDR2 SQIVND (reference sequence). V lost 3 bases to trimming and J lost 8 bases; unmatched junction nucleotides: 6. The CDR3 nucleotides read TGTGCCAGTAGTATGGGACAGCGCTCCGGCTACACCTTC. It codes for CASSMGQRSGYTF.

The chain links TRBV18 to TRBJ1-5; D is unclear. The V end was cut by 5 bases, the J end by 0 bases, with 5 bases between. CDR1 and CDR2 from the germline V gene are KGHSH and LQKENI. CDR3 size: 13 residues. CDR3 nucleotides: TGTGCCAGCTCAGAGAATAGCAATCAGCCCCAGCATTTT. The encoded protein is CASSENSNQPQHF.

The chain uses TRBV28 and TRBJ1-5; D may be TRBD1 (6 bases). This CDR3 has 13 amino acids. The V end lost 6 bases, the J end lost 5 bases, and 11 bases lay between the germline ends. Germline V gives CDR1 MDHEN, CDR2 SYDVKM. As DNA, the CDR3 is TGTGCCAGCAGGAGGGGGAAGGATCAGCCCCAGCATTTT. This codes for CASRRGKDQPQHF.

This chain uses TRBV29-1 with TRBJ2-1; 9 nucleotides match TRBD1. Germline CDR1 and CDR2: SQVTM and ANQGSEA. The ends lost 4 bases at V and 10 bases at J; junction bases unmatched: 5. The CDR3 length is 12 residues. This chain's CDR3 is CSVGPDRGEQFF. The CDR3 coding sequence is TGCAGCGTTGGACCGGACAGGGGCGAGCAGTTCTTC.

The gene calls are TRBV5-4 and TRBJ2-7; D not certain. Germline CDR1 and CDR2: SGHNT and YYREEE (reference sequence). The CDR3 is made up of 13 amino acids. The V gene lost 2 bases and the J gene lost 0 bases, with 6 bases spanning the gap. DNA of the CDR3: TGTGCCAGCAGCTTCGGCGGCTCCTACGAGCAGTACTTC. It codes for CASSFGGSYEQYF.